The 24 T cell receptor beta chains below were found in one sample sequenced in a study of cytomegalovirus exposure and HLA in healthy donors. The PCR ran on 60 Vbeta and 13 Jbeta primers. Produced via immunoSEQ multiplex PCR; TCRdb's table is partial and in-frame only. The sample records approximately 93,000 clones, around 84% being singletons. The specimen sequenced was PBMCs. Receptors were obtained from a woman between 40 and 55 years old in good health and CMV-seronegative.

V is TRBV10-3 and J is TRBJ2-2; 11 bases fit TRBD2. Germline V gives CDR1 ENHRY, CDR2 SYGVKD. The junction had 3 bases not matched to a gene; V was cut back by 4 bases and J by 5 bases. This CDR3 comprises 15 residues. The DNA of the CDR3 is TGTGCCATCAGTGGAGGGACTAGCGGTACCGGGGAGCTGTTTTTT. Encoded protein: CAISGGTSGTGELFF.

J is TRBJ2-5 and V is TRBV5-1; D is perhaps TRBD1 (6 bases). The assigned J gene may be wrong: the sequence end matches TRBJ2-7 better. CDR1 SGHRS and CDR2 YFSETQ come from the germline V gene. This CDR3 is 17 amino acids long. The CDR3 loop reads CASSLDAFGKGDYEQYF. The CDR3 nucleotides are TGCGCCAGCAGCTTGGACGCTTTCGGGAAGGGGGACTACGAGCAGTACTTC.

V is TRBV27 and J is TRBJ2-7, with a tentative D call TRBD1 (6 bases). V was pared by 5 bases and J by 6 bases, with 14 bases between. The CDR3 is made up of 13 amino acids. CDR1 and CDR2 (germline): MNHEY, SMNVEV (reference sequence). The CDR3 region has the DNA TGTGCCAGCAGTACAGGGCCCTGGGGCGAGCAGTACTTC. Protein sequence: CASSTGPWGEQYF.

V and J are TRBV18 and TRBJ2-3, with TRBD2 matching 13 bases. The CDR3 has 15 amino acids. Germline CDR1 KGHSH, CDR2 LQKENI. Trimming removed 6 bases from V and 5 bases from J; junction bases left unmatched: 5. CDR3 sequence: CASSTTSGRRDTQYF. DNA for the CDR3: TGTGCCAGCTCCACGACTAGCGGGAGGAGAGATACGCAGTATTTT.

This chain connects TRBV5-1 to TRBJ2-3; tentatively, D is TRBD1 (5 bases). Deletions cut 4 bases from V and 3 bases from J, with 15 bases between. Germline V gene sequence: CDR1 SGHRS, CDR2 YFSETQ. The CDR3 covers 15 residues. CDR3 nucleotides: TGCGCCAGCAGCCTGGACACCCTCGGGACAGATACGCAGTATTTT. This gives the protein CASSLDTLGTDTQYF.

This clone has just one count. This rearrangement joins TRBV6-1 to TRBJ2-3; TRBD2 agrees at 8 bases. Germline-derived CDR1 and CDR2 are MNHNS and SASEGT. The trim removed 4 bases at V and 3 bases at J, leaving 9 bases unmatched. The CDR3 has 16 residues. The CDR3 loop reads CASSAPVAGYTDTQYF. CDR3 sequence (DNA): TGTGCCAGCAGTGCACCGGTAGCGGGGTATACAGATACGCAGTATTTT.

This clone was found once. The rearrangement joins TRBV2 to TRBJ2-1, with 13 nucleotides matching TRBD2. The CDR3 totals 14 residues. In germline, CDR1 is SNHLY, CDR2 FYNNEI. V dropped 3 bases and J dropped 7; count of bases not matched to a gene: 0. CDR3 region: CASSETSGRNEQFF. The CDR3 region has the DNA TGTGCCAGCAGTGAGACTAGCGGGAGGAATGAGCAGTTCTTC.

The chain joins TRBV5-4 to TRBJ1-6, with D possibly TRBD1 on 5 matching bases. The CDR3 is 16 residues long. Germline CDR1 SGHNT, CDR2 YYREEE (reference sequence). Trimming took 3 bases from V and 8 from J, leaving 18 bases between them. The CDR3, as DNA: TGTGCCAGCAGCTCGGCGTGGGGCTCTCGGGATTCACCCCTCCACTTT. It specifies CASSSAWGSRDSPLHF.

V usage is TRBV27 and J usage is TRBJ2-7; D is undetermined. V was shortened by 2 bases and J by 4 bases, with 21 bases between the two germline ends. The CDR3 has 17 amino acids. Germline-derived CDR1 and CDR2 are MNHEY and SMNVEV (reference sequence). The CDR3 region has the DNA TGTGCCAGCAGTTTAAAAAATCCTAGTGCAAAGGTTTACGAGCAGTACTTC. It is translated as CASSLKNPSAKVYEQYF.

This chain uses TRBV2 with TRBJ1-4; D unclear. Germline CDR1 is SNHLY and CDR2 is FYNNEI. The CDR3 is made up of 13 amino acids. Trimming cost V 4 bases and J 5 bases, with 8 bases left between them. This CDR3 reads CASSGGLNEKLFF. For the CDR3, the DNA is TGTGCCAGCAGTGGAGGTCTGAATGAAAAACTGTTTTTT.

The chain combines TRBV7-2 with TRBJ1-5; perhaps TRBD1 as D (5 bases). Trimming took 2 bases from V and 3 from J, leaving 8 bases between them. The CDR3 is 14 residues long. Germline V gene data show CDR1 as SGHTA and CDR2 as FQGNSA. The CDR3 bases are TGTGCCAGCAGCTTAATGACAGTCAATCAGCCCCAGCATTTT. Residues: CASSLMTVNQPQHF.

The gene calls are TRBV27 and TRBJ1-2, with D perhaps matching TRBD1 (5 bases). The CDR3 has 15 residues. The V and J ends lost 6 bases and 11 bases respectively, with 25 bases between them. From germline, CDR1 is MNHEY and CDR2 SMNVEV (reference sequence). The CDR3 nucleotides read TGTGCCAGCAGCCTATGGGGAGGGGTTGAGCGCGGTTACACCTTC. Its protein product is CASSLWGGVERGYTF.

The CDR3 loop is CATGQGVQPQHF. CDR3 in DNA: TGTGCCACCGGACAGGGGGTCCAGCCCCAGCATTTT. The chain carries TRBV6-1 and TRBJ1-5; TRBD1 matches 10 bases. This CDR3 spans 12 amino acids. Germline V gives CDR1 MNHNS, CDR2 SASEGT. The trim removed 10 bases at V and 7 bases at J, leaving 4 bases unmatched.

V gene TRBV6-6 combines with J gene TRBJ1-4; D is uncertain. The CDR3 is made up of 14 amino acids. Trimming stripped 7 bases from V and 0 bases from J, with 9 bases between. Germline V CDR1 and CDR2: MNHNY, SVGAGI (reference sequence). The CDR3 region has the DNA TGTGCCAGCACTCAAACTGCAACTAATGAAAAACTGTTTTTT. This encodes CASTQTATNEKLFF.

This rearrangement joins TRBV25-1 to TRBJ1-1; 10 bases are shared with TRBD1. Trimming at V came to 6 bases and at J to 5 bases, leaving 6 bases not matched to a gene. This CDR3 is built from 14 residues. Germline CDR1 and CDR2: MGHDK and SYGVNS. The CDR3 spells CASRRDRGGTEAFF. For the CDR3, the DNA is TGTGCCAGCAGAAGGGACAGGGGTGGGACTGAAGCTTTCTTT.

This clone occurred a few times. The chain has TRBV7-9 and TRBJ2-2, with TRBD1 matching 10 bases. The CDR3 runs to 15 residues. The junction had 7 bases not matched to a gene; V was cut back by 5 bases and J by 7 bases. The germline CDR1 and CDR2 sequences are SEHNR and FQNEAQ (reference sequence). The CDR3 sequence: CASSPDRGRGGELFF. In DNA, the CDR3 is TGTGCCAGCAGCCCTGACAGGGGGCGCGGCGGGGAGCTGTTTTTT.

Here the CDR3 reads CASSRPGFENTEAFF. The CDR3 DNA sequence: TGTGCCAGCTCACGCCCAGGGTTTGAGAACACTGAAGCTTTCTTT. This chain connects TRBV18 to TRBJ1-1; the D gene is possibly TRBD1 (5 bases). The CDR3 consists of 15 residues. Per the germline V gene, CDR1 is KGHSH and CDR2 is LQKENI. Trimming stripped 4 bases from V and 1 base from J, with 13 bases between.

The chain is built from TRBV7-6 and TRBJ2-2; D uncertain. The CDR3 loop spans 15 amino acids. The germline V and J ends were trimmed by 1 base and 2 bases, with 8 bases remaining between them. The V gene's germline CDR1 is SGHVS and CDR2 FNYEAQ. CDR3: CASSLGQSNTGELFF. CDR3 sequence (DNA): TGTGCCAGCAGCTTAGGGCAGTCCAACACCGGGGAGCTGTTTTTT. The whole variable domain, filled in from reference TRBV7-6 and TRBJ2-2, reads GAGVSQSPRYKVTKRGQDVALRCDPISGHVSLYWYRQALGQGPEFLTYFNYEAQQDKSGLPNDRFSAERPEGSISTLTIQRTEQRDSAMYRCASSLGQSNTGELFFGEGSRLTVL.

The chain has TRBV29-1 and TRBJ2-7; D is perhaps TRBD1 (7 bases). The CDR3 sequence is 12 residues long. The germline gives CDR1 SQVTM, CDR2 ANQGSEA. Deletions cut 6 bases from V and 7 bases from J, with 16 bases between. CDR3 bases: TGCAGCGTAGTGATGACAGGGAGGGAGCAGTACTTC. Protein product: CSVVMTGREQYF.

This clone was detected a few times. V is TRBV11-2 and J is TRBJ1-5; the match to TRBD1 covers 8 bases. The junction had 1 base not matched to a gene; V was cut back by 4 bases and J by 5 bases. The germline V gene has CDR1 SGHAT and CDR2 FQNNGV. There are 13 residues in the CDR3. The DNA of the CDR3 is TGTGCCAGCAGCTCAGGGGGCCATCAGCCCCAGCATTTT. It translates to CASSSGGHQPQHF.

As to this clone: One junction end disagrees with the germline gene, perhaps due to a read error. The chain couples TRBV7-7 to TRBJ2-7; 7 bases fit TRBD1. Germline V gene sequence: CDR1 SSHAT, CDR2 FNYEAQ (reference sequence). This CDR3 has 16 residues. For the CDR3, the DNA is TGTGCTAGCAGCTATTACAGTCGACAGGGAGACGACGAGCAGTACTTC. It codes for CASSYYSRQGDDEQYF.

This clone came up once. The chain employs TRBV25-1 and TRBJ2-3; maybe TRBD1 (6 bases). The CDR3 spans 16 residues. In germline, CDR1 is MGHDK, CDR2 SYGVNS. V was cut by 4 bases and J by 4 bases, with 18 bases left in between. As DNA, the CDR3 is TGTGCCAGCAGTGTGCCAGGGGAAGTAAGATCAGATACGCAGTATTTT. Its translation is CASSVPGEVRSDTQYF.

This clone was picked up a small number of times. V gene TRBV11-3 combines with J gene TRBJ2-5, with TRBD2 as a possible D gene (5 bases). This CDR3 contains 15 residues. With 1 base removed from V and 6 bases from J, the gap between germline ends came to 15 bases. CDR1 is SGHNT, CDR2 YENEEA, per germline. CDR3 DNA: TGTGCCAGCAGCTTAGTCGCTAGCCCCCAGCAGACCCAGTACTTC. It codes for CASSLVASPQQTQYF.

This chain connects TRBV6-6 to TRBJ2-7; D is possibly TRBD1 (6 bases). The CDR3 length is 16 residues. The V gene lost 2 bases and the J gene lost 7 bases, with 21 bases spanning the gap. Germline values: CDR1 MNHNY, CDR2 SVGAGI (reference sequence). Here the CDR3 DNA reads TGTGCCAGCAGTTACCCCCCTAAGACAGGCAGTCAGGAGCAGTACTTC. This sequence encodes CASSYPPKTGSQEQYF.